A single sample gave rise to the 8 T cell receptor beta chains below, sequenced in a study of T cell responses to AZD1222 COVID-19 vaccine. The table came from immunoSEQ multiplex PCR; TCRdb's copy has only in-frame clones and leaves some out. The sample shows fewer than 200,000 clones, 92% of them seen only once. This specimen was peripheral blood, taken on day 0 of AZD1222 vaccination. The receptor source for this set is an adult in good health.

This sequence joins TRBV7-9 and TRBJ1-4; D uncertain. Germline V gene data show CDR1 as SEHNR and CDR2 as FQNEAQ (reference sequence). This CDR3 is built from 12 residues. V was shortened by 4 bases and J by 11 bases, with 11 bases between the two germline ends. The CDR3 DNA follows: TGTGCCAGCAGCTGGGTTGAGCGGAAACTGTTTTTT. It encodes CASSWVERKLFF.

The rearrangement joins TRBV6-5 to TRBJ1-5, with D possibly being TRBD1 (5 bases). CDR1 is MNHEY and CDR2 is SVGAGI in the germline V gene. The CDR3 is 14 residues long. V was clipped by 7 bases and J by 4 bases, with 14 bases between them. The CDR3 DNA reads TGTGCCAGCACCTTAGGAAGGGGAAATCAGCCCCAGCATTTT. Residues: CASTLGRGNQPQHF.

CDR3 residues: CASSPTRTGSIYEQYF. CDR3 in DNA: TGCGCCAGCAGCCCTACAAGGACAGGGAGTATCTACGAGCAGTACTTC. This chain connects TRBV5-1 to TRBJ2-7; 8 nucleotides line up with TRBD1. The CDR3 sequence is 16 residues long. V was clipped by 4 bases and J by 3 bases; unmatched bases: 12. Germline lookup yields CDR1 SGHRS and CDR2 YFSETQ.

This chain connects TRBV2 to TRBJ1-4; tentative D call: TRBD1 (5 bases). V lost 8 bases, J lost 1 base, and 11 bases lay in between. The CDR3 has 14 residues. Per germline, CDR1 SNHLY and CDR2 FYNNEI. DNA of the CDR3: TGTGCCAGCTATTATCAGGGAACTAATGAAAAACTGTTTTTT. It translates to CASYYQGTNEKLFF.

The table lists this clone with a count of one. V is TRBV2 and J is TRBJ2-1; 14 bases are a match to TRBD2. The length of the CDR3 is 18 residues. Germline assignment: CDR1 SNHLY and CDR2 FYNNEI. V lost 6 bases and J lost 5; bases outside the gene matches: 12. Written as DNA, the CDR3 is TGTGCCAGCAGGCTCCCGGGACTAGCGGGAGTTGGTAACAATGAGCAGTTCTTC. This codes for CASRLPGLAGVGNNEQFF.

The chain has TRBV3-1 (or the pseudogene TRBV3-2) and TRBJ2-3; tentatively, D is TRBD2 (5 bases). V was shortened by 2 bases and J by 4 bases, with 13 bases between the two germline ends. CDR3 size: 15 residues. The germline CDR1 and CDR2 sequences are LGHDT and YNNKEL (reference sequence). CDR3 sequence: CASSQSGGPPDTQYF. The CDR3 DNA follows: TGTGCCAGCAGCCAATCCGGAGGCCCCCCAGATACGCAGTATTTT.

The V call is TRBV18, the J call TRBJ2-6; 10 bases map to TRBD1. CDR1 is KGHSH and CDR2 is LQKENI in the germline V gene. The CDR3 is 17 amino acids. V dropped 4 bases and J dropped 3; count of bases not matched to a gene: 6. The DNA of the CDR3 is TGTGCCAGCTCACGTCCCGGGACAGGGGATGGGGCCAACGTCCTGACTTTC. Amino acid sequence: CASSRPGTGDGANVLTF. The full variable domain, in which reference TRBV18 and TRBJ2-6 provide the parts outside the CDR3, is NAGVMQNPRHLVRRRGQEARLRCSPMKGHSHVYWYRQLPEEGLKFMVYLQKENIIDESGMPKERFSAEFPKEGPSILRIQQVVRGDSAAYFCASSRPGTGDGANVLTFGAGSRLTVL.

The sample holds a few counts of this clone. The rearrangement uses TRBV2 and TRBJ2-3; D remains ambiguous. Germline-derived CDR1 and CDR2 are SNHLY and FYNNEI. The CDR3 runs to 14 residues. V gave up 8 bases and J gave up 4 bases, with 16 bases separating them. The CDR3 nucleotides read TGTGCCAGCGCGGCTAGGTTGGGGTCAGATACGCAGTATTTT. This translates into CASAARLGSDTQYF.